Listed below are T cell receptor beta chains from one sample, sequenced in a study of blood T cell repertoires in COVID-19. Repertoires were generated with immunoSEQ multiplex PCR, while TCRdb's copy carries only in-frame clones and drops some. In the table there are about 270,000 clones, 80% to 90% of which are singletons. Source material: peripheral blood. Receptor source: a woman between 70 and 85 years old with acute or convalescent COVID-19. The CDR3 runs from the conserved cysteine through the conserved F or W. Rows may omit the clone size; those that give it use once, few, many or a size class.

abundance: .; v_gene: TRBV18; CDR3aa: CASSPGQAIYGYTF
abundance: .; v_gene: TRBV9; CDR3aa: CASSVEGRDGGTEAFF
abundance: .; v_gene: TRBV6-5; CDR3aa: CASSYSRPEQNTEAFF
abundance: .; v_gene: TRBV6-1; CDR3aa: CASSEMSGGPRETQYF
abundance: .; v_gene: TRBV6-6; CDR3aa: CASSQRQGDYGYTF
abundance: .; v_gene: TRBV19; CDR3aa: CASSMLDRGAEQFF
abundance: .; v_gene: TRBV12-3/TRBV12-4; CDR3aa: CASSPRSPYGYTF
abundance: .; v_gene: TRBV12-3/TRBV12-4; CDR3aa: CASSFEGGEAFF
abundance: .; v_gene: TRBV19; CDR3aa: CASGRTVYGATEAFF
abundance: .; v_gene: TRBV5-4; CDR3aa: CASSTGLRSGANVLTF
abundance: .; v_gene: TRBV6-5; CDR3aa: CASSSGQSNQPQHF
abundance: .; v_gene: TRBV6-2/TRBV6-3; CDR3aa: CASSLGQGTAGYTF
abundance: .; v_gene: TRBV30; CDR3aa: CAWIMRGTEAFF
abundance: .; v_gene: TRBV5-1; CDR3aa: CASSPPRDSSADTQYF
abundance: .; v_gene: TRBV6-5; CDR3aa: CASSYSGLVKTGELFF
abundance: .; v_gene: TRBV5-1; CDR3aa: CASSSSGGITEAFF
abundance: few; v_gene: TRBV30; CDR3aa: CAWSTTTPRTGRGGTSGSYNEQFF
abundance: .; v_gene: TRBV6-1; CDR3aa: CASSGTGTVPRETQYF
abundance: .; v_gene: TRBV6-1; CDR3aa: CASSDRANDGYTF
abundance: .; v_gene: TRBV5-5; CDR3aa: CASSPREGTGDGYTF
abundance: .; v_gene: TRBV24-1; CDR3aa: CATEGTGNTEAFF
abundance: .; v_gene: TRBV5-1; CDR3aa: CASSLISGESYNEQFF
abundance: .; v_gene: TRBV5-1; CDR3aa: CASSYKTDTGELFF
abundance: .; v_gene: TRBV2; CDR3aa: CASIRTRRSTGELFF
abundance: .; v_gene: TRBV5-5; CDR3aa: CASSFGQFNQPQHF
abundance: once; v_gene: TRBV3-1/TRBV3-2; CDR3aa: CASSHRVSLTEAFF
abundance: .; v_gene: TRBV11-2; CDR3aa: CASSLWTGTTYEQYF
abundance: once; v_gene: TRBV30; CDR3aa: CAGDRGRDEQYF
abundance: .; v_gene: TRBV20-1; CDR3aa: CSAYSDEQFF
abundance: once; v_gene: TRBV7-9; CDR3aa: CASSLVGTPYGYTF
abundance: .; v_gene: TRBV6-5; CDR3aa: CASTHDRELGNTIYF
abundance: .; v_gene: TRBV5-1; CDR3aa: CASSRGVELPAGYTEAFF
abundance: once; v_gene: TRBV6-5; CDR3aa: CASSYSIRGEAFF
abundance: .; v_gene: TRBV28; CDR3aa: CASSLVPRQGAYTEAFF
abundance: .; v_gene: TRBV6-2/TRBV6-3; CDR3aa: CASNPLAGGYVEQFF
abundance: .; v_gene: TRBV6-5; CDR3aa: CASSYSGAYGYTF
abundance: .; v_gene: TRBV7-9; CDR3aa: CASSLAWAGGAEQYF
abundance: .; v_gene: TRBV29-1; CDR3aa: CSGNRGRSYEAFF
abundance: .; v_gene: TRBV18; CDR3aa: CASSPENQPQHF
abundance: .; v_gene: TRBV30; CDR3aa: CAWSVRGDGYTF
abundance: few; v_gene: TRBV3-1/TRBV3-2; CDR3aa: CASMPGTAGFEQYF
abundance: .; v_gene: TRBV10-3; CDR3aa: CAISEGTGTLF
abundance: .; v_gene: TRBV6-1; CDR3aa: CASSEDRVQVSYQPQHF
abundance: .; v_gene: TRBV11-2; CDR3aa: CASSLGRAETQYF
abundance: .; v_gene: TRBV5-5; CDR3aa: CASSLGPLRGLSHNEQFF
abundance: .; v_gene: TRBV7-3; CDR3aa: CASSLPQDGEGYEQYF
abundance: .; v_gene: TRBV6-4; CDR3aa: CASSRDSNQPQHF
abundance: .; v_gene: TRBV5-1; CDR3aa: CASGTPGLAETQYF
abundance: .; v_gene: TRBV4-1; CDR3aa: CASSLWGRVVEKLFF
abundance: .; v_gene: TRBV18; CDR3aa: CASSLDRGRNYGYTF
abundance: .; v_gene: TRBV5-1; CDR3aa: CASSPHGGPQPRLF
abundance: once; v_gene: TRBV10-3; CDR3aa: CAIKPATNEKLFF
abundance: .; v_gene: TRBV30; CDR3aa: CAWTGPGAFNQPQHF
abundance: .; v_gene: TRBV19; CDR3aa: CASRLGARTEAFF